The clone carrying this T cell receptor (beta chain) was detected once. Its cognate antigen is unknown. TCRdb itself ran the reads through MiXCR, one entry per CDR3 protein. The sample holds roughly 500,000 distinct CDR3 sequences; 33% are singletons and the top ten take about 17%. This sample was included in a study of T cell repertoires in cytomegalovirus infection. Turning to the study itself: Matching HLA type, along with CMV infection, was indicated by public TCR beta signatures. Points from the study as a whole: Dominant in the ex vivo response were TCR beta clonotypes restricted by HLA-C and specific for CMV. Identification of carriers of CMV plus the relevant HLA was achieved through cumulative public TCR beta family frequency.

This receptor was taken from a human donor in good health (CMV status not recorded). Some clones in this sample may be carry-over from other donors' samples. Sample: cultured PBMCs, taken from culture after CMV antigen stimulation.

The CDR3 nucleotides are TGTGCCAGCAGCTTTGAGCGGGAGCCTGAGACCCAGTACTTC. As protein: CASSFEREPETQYF. The chain combines TRBV5-4 with TRBJ2-5; 8 bases fit TRBD2. V gave up 2 bases and J gave up 5 bases; unmatched junction bases: 5. The germline gives CDR1 SGHNT, CDR2 YYREEE (reference sequence). CDR3 length: 14 residues.